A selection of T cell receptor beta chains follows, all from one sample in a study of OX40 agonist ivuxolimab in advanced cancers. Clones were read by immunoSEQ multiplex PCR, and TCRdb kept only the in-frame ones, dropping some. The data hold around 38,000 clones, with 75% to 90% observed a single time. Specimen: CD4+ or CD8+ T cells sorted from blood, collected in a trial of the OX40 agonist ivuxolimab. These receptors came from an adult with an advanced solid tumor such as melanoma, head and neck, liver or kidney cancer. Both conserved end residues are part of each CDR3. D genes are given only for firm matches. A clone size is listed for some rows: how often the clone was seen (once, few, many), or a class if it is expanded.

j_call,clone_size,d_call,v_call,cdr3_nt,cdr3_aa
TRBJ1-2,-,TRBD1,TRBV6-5,TGTGCCAGCAGCCCCATACAGGGGAACTATGGCTACACCTTC,CASSPIQGNYGYTF
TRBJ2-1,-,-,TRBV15,TGTGCCACCAGCAGAGGAAAATACAATGAGCAGTTCTTC,CATSRGKYNEQFF
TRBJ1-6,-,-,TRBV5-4,TGTGCCAGCAGCTTTCACGGCTCCTATAATTCACCCCTCCACTTT,CASSFHGSYNSPLHF
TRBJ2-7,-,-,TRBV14,TGTGCCAGCAGCCCGCAGACAGGTACCTACGAGCAGTACTTC,CASSPQTGTYEQYF
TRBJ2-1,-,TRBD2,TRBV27,TGTGCCAGCAGTTTCTCGGGGGGACGTGAGCAGTTCTTC,CASSFSGGREQFF
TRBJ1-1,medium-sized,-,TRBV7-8,TGTGCCAGCAGCTTAGATCGGGGGGGCGCTGAAGCTTTCTTT,CASSLDRGGAEAFF
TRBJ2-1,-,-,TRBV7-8,TGTGCCAGCAGCTTATTCGTACCCCCCTTAGATGAGCAGTTCTTC,CASSLFVPPLDEQFF
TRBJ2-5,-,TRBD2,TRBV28,TGTGCCAGCAGTTTGACTAGCGGCTACCAAGAGACCCAGTACTTC,CASSLTSGYQETQYF
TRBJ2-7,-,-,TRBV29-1,TGCAGCGTTGGCCCGGGACGCGAAGACGAGCAGTACTTC,CSVGPGREDEQYF
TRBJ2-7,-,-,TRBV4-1,TGCGCCAGCAGCCAAGATACCACTAGAATCCCCCACGAGCAGTACTTC,CASSQDTTRIPHEQYF
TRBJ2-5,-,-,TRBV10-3,TGTGCCATCAGTTTGACTAGACGTCAAGAGACCCAGTACTTC,CAISLTRRQETQYF
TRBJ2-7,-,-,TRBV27,TGTGCCAGCAGCCCCCCGGGGGACGAGCAGTACTTC,CASSPPGDEQYF
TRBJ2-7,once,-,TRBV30,TGTGCCTGGAGTTTTGGGGATGCCTACGAGCAGTACTTC,CAWSFGDAYEQYF
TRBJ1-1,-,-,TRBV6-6,TGTGCCAGTCTTTACAGCGCGAGGACTGAAGCTTTCTTT,CASLYSARTEAFF
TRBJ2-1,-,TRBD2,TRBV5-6,TGTGCCAGCAGCGCTGACAGGGTAATAGCGGGAGAGGGTGAGCAGTTCTTC,CASSADRVIAGEGEQFF
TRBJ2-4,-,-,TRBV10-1,TGCGCCAGCACCCAGGGGACTCCCTTCGCCAAAAACATTCAGTACTTC,CASTQGTPFAKNIQYF
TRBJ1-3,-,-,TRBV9,TGTGCCAGCAGCGTACGGGGGGCAGGAGCGGGAAACACCATATATTTT,CASSVRGAGAGNTIYF
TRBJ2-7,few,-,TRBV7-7,TGTGCTAGCAGCTTAGATCGGGGGAGCTCCTACGAGCAGTACTTC,CASSLDRGSSYEQYF
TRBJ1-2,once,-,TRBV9,TGTGCCAGCAGCGTAGAGCAGGGGACCTATGGCTACACCTTC,CASSVEQGTYGYTF
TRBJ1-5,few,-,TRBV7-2,TGTGCCAGCAGCCCTTTTGGGGGTGGCAATCAGCCCCAGCATTTT,CASSPFGGGNQPQHF
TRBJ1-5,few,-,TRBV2,TGTGCCAGCAGTGACGGTCAGCCCCAGCATTTT,CASSDGQPQHF